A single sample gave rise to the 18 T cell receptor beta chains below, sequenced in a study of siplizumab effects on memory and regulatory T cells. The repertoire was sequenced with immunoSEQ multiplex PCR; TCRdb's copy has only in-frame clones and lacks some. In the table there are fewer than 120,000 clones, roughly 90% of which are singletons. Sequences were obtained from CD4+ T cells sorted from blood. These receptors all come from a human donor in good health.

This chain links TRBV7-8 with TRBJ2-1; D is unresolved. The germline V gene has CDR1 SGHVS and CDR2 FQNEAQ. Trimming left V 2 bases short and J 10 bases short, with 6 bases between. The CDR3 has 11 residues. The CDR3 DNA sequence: TGTGCCAGCAGCTTACGCCTGGAGCAGTTCTTC. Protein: CASSLRLEQFF.

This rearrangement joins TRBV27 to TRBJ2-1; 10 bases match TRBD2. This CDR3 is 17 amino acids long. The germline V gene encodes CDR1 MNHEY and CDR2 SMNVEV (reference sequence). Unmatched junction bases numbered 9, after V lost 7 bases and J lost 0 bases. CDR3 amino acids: CASTKRASGSSYNEQFF. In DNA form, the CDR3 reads TGTGCCAGCACCAAAAGGGCTAGCGGGAGCTCCTACAATGAGCAGTTCTTC.

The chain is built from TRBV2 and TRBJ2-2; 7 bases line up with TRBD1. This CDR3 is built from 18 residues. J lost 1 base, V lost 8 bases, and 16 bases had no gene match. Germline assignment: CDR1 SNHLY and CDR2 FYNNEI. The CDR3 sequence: CASQELELGTVNTGELFF. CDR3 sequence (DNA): TGTGCCAGCCAGGAGTTAGAGCTGGGGACAGTGAACACCGGGGAGCTGTTTTTT.

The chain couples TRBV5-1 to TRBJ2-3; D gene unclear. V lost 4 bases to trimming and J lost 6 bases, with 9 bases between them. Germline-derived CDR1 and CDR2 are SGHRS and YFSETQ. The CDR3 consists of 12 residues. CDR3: CASSPDFDTQYF. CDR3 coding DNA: TGCGCCAGCAGCCCGGATTTCGATACGCAGTATTTT.

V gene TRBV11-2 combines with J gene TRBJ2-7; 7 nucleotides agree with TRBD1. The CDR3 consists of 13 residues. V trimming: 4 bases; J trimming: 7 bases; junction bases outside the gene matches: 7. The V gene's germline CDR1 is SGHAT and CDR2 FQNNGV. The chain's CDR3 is CASSSTGVREQYF. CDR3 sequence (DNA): TGTGCCAGCAGCTCCACAGGGGTGAGGGAGCAGTACTTC.

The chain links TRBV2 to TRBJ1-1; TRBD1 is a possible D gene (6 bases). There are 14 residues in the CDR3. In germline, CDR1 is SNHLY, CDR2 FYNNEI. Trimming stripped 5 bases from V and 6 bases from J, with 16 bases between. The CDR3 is CASSNRVGSSEAFF. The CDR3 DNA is TGTGCCAGCAGTAACAGGGTCGGTTCCTCTGAAGCTTTCTTT.

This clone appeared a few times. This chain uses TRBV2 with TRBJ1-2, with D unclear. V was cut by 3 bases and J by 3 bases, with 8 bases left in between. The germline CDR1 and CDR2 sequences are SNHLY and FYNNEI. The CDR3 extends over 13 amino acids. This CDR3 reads CASSEYGDYGYTF. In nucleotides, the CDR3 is TGTGCCAGCAGTGAGTACGGGGACTATGGCTACACCTTC.

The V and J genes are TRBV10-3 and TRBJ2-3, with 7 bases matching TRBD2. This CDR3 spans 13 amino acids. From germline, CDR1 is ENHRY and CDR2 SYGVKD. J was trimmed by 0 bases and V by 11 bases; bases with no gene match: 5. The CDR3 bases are TGTGCCGCACGGCGGGAGAGCACAGATACGCAGTATTTT. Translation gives CAARRESTDTQYF.

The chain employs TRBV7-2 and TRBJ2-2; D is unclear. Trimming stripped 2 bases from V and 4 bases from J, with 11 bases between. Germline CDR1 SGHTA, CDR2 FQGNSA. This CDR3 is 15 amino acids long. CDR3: CASSLFDVITGELFF. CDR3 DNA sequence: TGTGCCAGCAGCTTATTCGACGTTATCACCGGGGAGCTGTTTTTT.

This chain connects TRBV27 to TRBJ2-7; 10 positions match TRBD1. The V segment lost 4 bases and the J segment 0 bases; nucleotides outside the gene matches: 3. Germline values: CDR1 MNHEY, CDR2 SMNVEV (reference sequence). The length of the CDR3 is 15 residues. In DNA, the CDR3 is TGTGCCAGCAGTTACAGGGACAGGGGCTCCTACGAGCAGTACTTC. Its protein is CASSYRDRGSYEQYF.

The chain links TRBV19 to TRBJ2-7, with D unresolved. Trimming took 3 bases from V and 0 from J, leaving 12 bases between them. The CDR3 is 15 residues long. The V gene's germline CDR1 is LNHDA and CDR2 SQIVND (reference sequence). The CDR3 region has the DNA TGTGCCAGTAGTATTTCCGGATCCATCTCCTACGAGCAGTACTTC. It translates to CASSISGSISYEQYF.

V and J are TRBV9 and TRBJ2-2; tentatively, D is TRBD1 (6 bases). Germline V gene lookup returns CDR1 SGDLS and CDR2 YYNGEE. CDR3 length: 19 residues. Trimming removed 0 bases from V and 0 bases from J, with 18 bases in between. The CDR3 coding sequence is TGTGCCAGCAGCGTAGCGGGACAAATTTTTGGGGCGAACACCGGGGAGCTGTTTTTT. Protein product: CASSVAGQIFGANTGELFF.

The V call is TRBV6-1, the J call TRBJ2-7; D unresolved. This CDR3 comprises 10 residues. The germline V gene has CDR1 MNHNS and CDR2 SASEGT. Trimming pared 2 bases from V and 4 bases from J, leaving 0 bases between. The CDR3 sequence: CASSEYEQYF. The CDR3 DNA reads TGTGCCAGCAGTGAATACGAGCAGTACTTC.

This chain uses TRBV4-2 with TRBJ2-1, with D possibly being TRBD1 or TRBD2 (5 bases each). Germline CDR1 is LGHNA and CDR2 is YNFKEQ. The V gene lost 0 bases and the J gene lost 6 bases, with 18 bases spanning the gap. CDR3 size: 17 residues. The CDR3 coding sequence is TGTGCCAGCAGCCAAGATGCCCTAGAGAGGGGTCGCAATGAGCAGTTCTTC. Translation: CASSQDALERGRNEQFF.

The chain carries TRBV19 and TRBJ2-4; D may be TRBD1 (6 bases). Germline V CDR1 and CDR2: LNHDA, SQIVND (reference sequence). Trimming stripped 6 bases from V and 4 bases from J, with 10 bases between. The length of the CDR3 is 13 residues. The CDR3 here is CASSQQGKNIQYF. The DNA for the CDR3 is TGTGCCAGTAGCCAACAGGGTAAAAACATTCAGTACTTC.

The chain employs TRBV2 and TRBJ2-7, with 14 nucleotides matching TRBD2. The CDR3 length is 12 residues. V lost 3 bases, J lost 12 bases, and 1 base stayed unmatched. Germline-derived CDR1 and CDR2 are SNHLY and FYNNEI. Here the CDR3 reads CASSDGTSGGYF. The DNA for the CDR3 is TGTGCCAGCAGTGATGGGACTAGCGGGGGGTACTTC.

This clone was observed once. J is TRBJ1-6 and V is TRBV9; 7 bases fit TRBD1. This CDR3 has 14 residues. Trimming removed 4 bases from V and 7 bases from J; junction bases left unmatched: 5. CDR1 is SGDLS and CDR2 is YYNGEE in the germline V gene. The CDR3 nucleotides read TGTGCCAGCAGCTCGGGACAGACAAATTCACCCCTCCACTTT. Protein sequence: CASSSGQTNSPLHF.

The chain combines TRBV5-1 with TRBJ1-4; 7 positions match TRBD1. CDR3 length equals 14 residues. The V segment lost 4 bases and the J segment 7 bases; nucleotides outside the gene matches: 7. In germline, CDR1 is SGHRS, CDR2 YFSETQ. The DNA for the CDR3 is TGCGCCAGCAGCCCTAGGGGGCTCAGTGAAAAACTGTTTTTT. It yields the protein CASSPRGLSEKLFF.